This is a list of T cell receptor beta chains from one sample in a study of human T cells and chemical hapten exposure. TCRdb analysed the RACE reads with MiXCR anew, one entry per CDR3 protein. The sample has a few hundred thousand distinct CDR3 sequences, over 6% seen once; the top ten hold around 5.8%. This sample comprised whole blood, obtained in connection with sensitization to the hapten diphenylcyclopropenone (DPC). The source is a young woman with alopecia areata. Some clones in this sample may be carry-over from other donors' samples. Each CDR3 is given with its conserved first and last residue. A D gene is named only where the DNA matches it firmly. Size values are once, few and many counts, or a class for expanded clones, and some rows have none.

TRBJ2-3 many . TRBV12-3/TRBV12-4 TGTGCCAGCAGTATAAGGGCGCGGACAGATACGCAGTATTTT CASSIRARTDTQYF
TRBJ2-6 few . TRBV3-1 TGTGCCAGCAGCCAAGGCCCCGGGTACGGGGCCAACGTCCTGACTTTC CASSQGPGYGANVLTF
TRBJ2-1 . . TRBV7-3 TGTGCCAGCAGCCAAACCCCCAGGAGCTCCTACAATGAGCAGTTCTTC CASSQTPRSSYNEQFF
TRBJ2-3 . . TRBV7-9 TGTGCCAGCAACAAACTGTCAGGGGGGCTCTCTAGCACAGATACGCAGTATTTT CASNKLSGGLSSTDTQYF
TRBJ1-1 many . TRBV20-1 TGCAGTGCCGCGCTCCTAGGTATAGGAGCGAACACTGAAGCTTTCTTT CSAALLGIGANTEAFF
TRBJ1-1 many . TRBV18 TGTGCCAGCTCACCAGGAAGTTTAGGGATCACTGAAGCTTTCTTT CASSPGSLGITEAFF
TRBJ1-2 few . TRBV3-1 TGTGCCAGCAGCGGAAGGGGGTCTCCTGGCTACACCTTC CASSGRGSPGYTF
TRBJ2-1 few . TRBV10-2 TGCGCCAGCATTTCGGACTCTGACAATGAGCAGTTCTTC CASISDSDNEQFF
TRBJ2-7 . TRBD1 TRBV3-1 TGTGCCAGTGCTCGGGACAGGGGATACGAGCAGTACTTC CASARDRGYEQYF
TRBJ1-5 . . TRBV27 TGTGCCAGCAGTTCCGGACCACGGCAGGGCCAGCCCCAGCATTTT CASSSGPRQGQPQHF
TRBJ1-5 few TRBD1 TRBV20-1 TGCAGTGCTTTAAGCAGGGGGCTGGGCAATCAGCCCCAGCATTTT CSALSRGLGNQPQHF
TRBJ1-4 many . TRBV10-3 TGTGCCATCAGCAACGCAGGGTCTACTAATGAAAAACTGTTTTTT CAISNAGSTNEKLFF
TRBJ1-4 . . TRBV2 TGTGCCAGCAGTAGGGACGGCCAAGATAATGAAAAACTGTTTTTT CASSRDGQDNEKLFF
TRBJ2-7 many TRBD1 TRBV3-1 TGTGCCAGCAGCCAAGTGTTCGGACAGGGTGGGCGCGAGCAGTACTTC CASSQVFGQGGREQYF
TRBJ1-5 many . TRBV27 TGTGCCAGCAGTGTCCGCGTTGGTCTGGGGGATCAGCCCCAGCATTTT CASSVRVGLGDQPQHF
TRBJ2-1 few TRBD2 TRBV24-1 TGTGCCACCAGTGATCGGACTAGCGGGGGGGCTTCTGAGCAGTTCTTC CATSDRTSGGASEQFF
TRBJ2-3 many TRBD1 TRBV14 TGTGCCAGCAGCTCACAACAGGGGGCGAAGCAGTATTTT CASSSQQGAKQYF
TRBJ2-3 . . TRBV12-5 TGTGCTAGTGGTTCGGACAGTGCCGATACGCAGTATTTT CASGSDSADTQYF
TRBJ1-4 . . TRBV18 TGTGCCAGCTCCCCCGGAGGGGACGAAAAACTGTTTTTT CASSPGGDEKLFF
TRBJ1-5 few . TRBV2 TGTGCCAGCACTAAAGGGCCTAATCAGCCCCAGCATTTT CASTKGPNQPQHF
TRBJ2-3 many . TRBV5-5 TGTGCCAGCAGCCATCGGACTTCCACAGATACGCAGTATTTT CASSHRTSTDTQYF
TRBJ1-2 many . TRBV4-3 TGCGCCAGCCAGGGGATCGGGGGGCATGGCTACACCTTC CASQGIGGHGYTF
TRBJ2-5 . . TRBV7-6 TGTGCCAGCAGCTTAAACCTAAGGGGGGCGGCAGAGACCCAGTACTTC CASSLNLRGAAETQYF
TRBJ1-6 many TRBD1 TRBV6-1 TGTGCCAGCAGAGGGACAGGGCTTAATTCACCCCTCCACTTT CASRGTGLNSPLHF
TRBJ2-1 many TRBD2 TRBV6-2/TRBV6-3 TGTGCCAGCAGTCGACTAGCGGGGACCTACAATGAGCAGTTCTTC CASSRLAGTYNEQFF
TRBJ2-7 many . TRBV18 TGTGCCAGCTCACTGGATACCGGGGAGTACGAGCAGTACTTC CASSLDTGEYEQYF
TRBJ2-5 . . TRBV7-9 TGTGCCAGCAGCTGGACGGGGTCCCAAGAGACCCAGTACTTC CASSWTGSQETQYF
TRBJ1-2 many . TRBV21-1 TGTGCCAGCAGCTCCCGGGGCGGCGGAAAAGAAGACTATGGCTACACCTTC CASSSRGGGKEDYGYTF
TRBJ2-1 many TRBD2 TRBV9 TGTGCCAGCAGCCCCCGGACTAGATCCGGCAATGAGCAGTTCTTC CASSPRTRSGNEQFF
TRBJ2-3 many . TRBV6-6 TGTGCCAGCAGTTGGAGCACAGATACGCAGTATTTT CASSWSTDTQYF